Sequencing of this T cell receptor (beta chain) was carried out in a study of shared clonotypes between healthy human individuals. CD8 cells regarded as naive lacked CD45RO, were positively chosen for CCR7, and omitted terminally differentiated effector memory CD45RA+ cells. Details on this clone: Its antigen remains unknown.

Some clones are missing from TCRdb's copy, which holds only in-frame ones; the method was immunoSEQ multiplex PCR. This table holds some 2 million clones, roughly 94% found once. Germline CDR1 reads SEHNR; CDR2 reads FQNEAQ (reference sequence). This CDR3 is 15 amino acids long. V dropped 4 bases and J dropped 3 bases, with 16 bases sitting between them. Study-wide results and caveats: The donor pool, a small one, limited the genetic and exposure-history diversity represented. Generation probabilities were higher for clonotypes shared across all four sorted-subset donors than for unshared ones. Rarefaction demonstrated incomplete sorted-subset sequencing despite large depth. Clonotype sharing across donors was expected to vary with sequencing depth.

The sequence came from a man in his late teens or twenties in good health. Sequencing was carried out using naive CD8+ T cells sorted from blood. V and J are TRBV7-9 and TRBJ2-7; D may match TRBD1 or TRBD2 (5 bases each). The CDR3 reads CASSSSSGTFYEQYF. The CDR3 region has the DNA TGTGCCAGCAGCTCCAGTTCCGGGACCTTCTACGAGCAGTACTTC.